This TCR beta chain came from a study of blood T cell repertoires in COVID-19. As for the study in general: In each case, the material was cDNA or gDNA derived from T cells, B-cell-depleted T cells, or PBMCs.

Per the study methods: Reference gene primer amplification yielded estimated nucleated cell counts. Produced via immunoSEQ multiplex PCR; TCRdb's table is partial and in-frame only. D and trimming come from the DNA, and the V and J calls and clone size come from that table. The repertoire includes 120,000 or so clones, 85% to 90% of them detected once, and more than 1.5% sits in the top ten. This CDR3 spans 15 amino acids. From germline, CDR1 is SEHNR and CDR2 FQNEAQ (reference sequence). After removal of 1 base from V and 6 bases from J, the junction contained 7 bases not matched to a gene. The V call is TRBV7-9, the J call TRBJ1-1; 8 nucleotides line up with TRBD1. The sequence was obtained from a human donor in a cohort sampled during active COVID-19. Sequenced sample: peripheral blood. This chain's CDR3 is CASSLVGQGAAEAFF. CDR3 bases: TGTGCCAGCAGCTTAGTTGGGCAGGGGGCAGCTGAAGCTTTCTTT. The entire variable domain, with the rest obtained from reference TRBV7-9 and TRBJ1-1, is as follows: DTGVSQNPRHKITKRGQNVTFRCDPISEHNRLYWYRQTLGQGPEFLTYFQNEAQLEKSRLLSDRFSAERPKGSFSTLEIQRTEQGDSAMYLCASSLVGQGAAEAFFGQGTRLTVV.